This TCR beta chain stems from a study of T-cell reconstitution after alpha-beta-depleted transplantation in children. This clonotype was recorded at least ten times. Unique molecular identifiers featured in how the TCRbeta library was prepared. TCRdb itself ran the PCR reads through MiXCR, one entry per CDR3 protein. This table has approximately 510,000 distinct CDR3 sequences, roughly 18% appearing once. This CDR3 contains 14 residues. CDR1 and CDR2 from the germline V gene are DFQATT and SNEGSKA (reference sequence). Trimming cost V 4 bases and J 1 base, with 13 bases left between them. The sample here was PBMCs from the stem cell graft donor, taken from the stem cell graft. The chain is built from TRBV20-1 and TRBJ1-1; TRBD1 might be the D (5 bases). The receptor's source is a human donor who donated a stem cell graft to a child with acute lymphoblastic leukemia. Here the CDR3 reads CSATLQGWNTEAFF. DNA of the CDR3: TGCAGTGCTACCCTCCAGGGCTGGAACACTGAAGCTTTCTTT.